This T cell receptor (beta chain) was found in a study of Tregs in tolerant kidney transplant recipients (dated by TCRdb to the late 2010s). For the study in its entirety: Before combined kidney and bone marrow transplantation, this study identified donor-specific regulatory T cells using TCRbeta sequencing and then followed those same cells after transplant.

As to this clone: Its antigen is still unknown. Base qualities are missing; no much larger clone stands one base away.

The germline V gene specifies SGDLS as CDR1 and YYNGEE as CDR2. Spanning cysteine to phenylalanine, the CDR3 consists of 17 amino acids. Only the CDR3 part of the read is kept: 51 bases, read in frame from the first base. The transplants used related donors with nonmyeloablative bone marrow transplantation, and mixed chimerism in the human trials was transient. Thawed PBMCs were FACS-sorted into unstimulated Tregs (CD4+CD25+CD127-), CD4+ non-Tregs (CD4+CD25-), CD4 cells and CD8 cells. The patients were a few recipients of combined kidney and bone marrow transplants from the ITN036ST trial, and samples were available only for these trial subjects. Healthy control blood was processed to PBMCs by Ficoll density gradient and cryopreserved, and patient PBMCs were collected before and after transplant. For TCRbeta CDR3 sequencing, genomic DNA from the sorted cells was extracted using the QIAGEN DNeasy Blood and Tissue Kit. Through immunoSEQ, high-throughput TCRbeta CDR3 sequencing was done commercially, including PCR amplification with internal controls and bias correction. The authors processed their data as follows. Unique productive TCRbeta sequences were defined by CDR3 nucleotide sequence where primers matched, and otherwise by CDR3 amino acid sequence together with Vbeta and Jbeta genes. Sorting error was corrected by removing sequences shared between sorted populations at a frequency ratio of 2:1 or less, and the remaining shared sequences were assigned to the higher population. Donor-reactive sequences were defined as at least 5-fold expanded in CFSE-low cells versus unstimulated cells, with frequency of at least 0.01% in CFSE-low cells. Repertoire divergence was quantified by Jensen-Shannon divergence calculated from the top 100 TCRbeta sequences ranked by frequency. For any sample with multiple sequencing runs, sorting error was corrected in each run separately before the runs were pooled. Drawn from immuneACCESS, this table holds only the in-frame rearrangements with V and J called that TCRdb kept. Clones are partly lost; checked studies trace under half to an unresolved V gene and leave the rest unexplained. Clone size and the V and J calls come from that table; the DNA yielded D and trimming. Here the sample has around 50,000 clones; around nine tenths occur a single time. 15% to 18% of the sample goes to the ten largest clones.

Paper-wide results and their limitations: The study was limited by small patient numbers, and the findings need validation in larger populations and under other immunosuppression protocols. In tolerant patients, donor-specific Tregs expanded more than Tregs overall, which suggests antigen-driven rather than nonspecific expansion. The most biologically relevant and donor-specific TCRbeta repertoire appeared to be identified by expanding Tregs with activated donor B cells. PCR primers changed over time for some patients, so nucleotide-level comparison across those patients' samples was not possible. Although technical replication error seemed to be minimal, the question of biological reproducibility was not addressed directly.

The V and J genes are TRBV9 and TRBJ2-5; TRBD1 could be the D gene, as 5 bases match. The end of the DNA aligns better with TRBJ2-7, so the J call may be wrong. The source material was CD8+ T cells from blood (PBMCs), sampled 12 months after the transplant. The sequence was collected from a human patient who received a combined kidney and bone marrow transplant. Because of the transplant, the T cells may be the graft donor's rather than the patient's own. The nucleotides read TGTGCCAGCAGCGTAGACGCAGGGCTCGAGAGCTCCTACGAGCAGTACTTC. Translated, this gives CASSVDAGLESSYEQYF.